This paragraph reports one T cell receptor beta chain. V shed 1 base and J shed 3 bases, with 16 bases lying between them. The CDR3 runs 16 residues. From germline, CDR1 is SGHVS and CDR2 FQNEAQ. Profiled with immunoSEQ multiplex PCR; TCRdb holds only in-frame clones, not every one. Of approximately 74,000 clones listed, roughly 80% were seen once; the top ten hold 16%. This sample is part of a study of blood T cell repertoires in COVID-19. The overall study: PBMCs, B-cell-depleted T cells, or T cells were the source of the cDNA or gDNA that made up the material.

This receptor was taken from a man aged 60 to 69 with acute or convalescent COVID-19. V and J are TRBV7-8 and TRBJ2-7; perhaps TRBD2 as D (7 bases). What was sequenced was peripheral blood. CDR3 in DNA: TGTGCCAGCAGCTTAGAGGGCGGGGGCTACCTCTACGAGCAGTACTTC. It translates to CASSLEGGGYLYEQYF.